Below are 25 T cell receptor beta chains sequenced from a single sample in a study of shared clonotypes between healthy human individuals. Only in-frame clones appear in the TCRdb table, and some are missing; sequencing was by immunoSEQ multiplex PCR. The sample carries around 550,000 clones, 90% to 97% recorded once. The source material was naive CD4+ T cells sorted from blood. Subset meaning: CD45RA+ positively selected. The receptors were sampled from a woman in her 30s in good health.

V is TRBV7-9 and J is TRBJ2-1, with D possibly TRBD1 on 6 matching bases. V lost 6 bases and J lost 10, with 25 bases in between. The length of the CDR3 is 16 residues. Per germline, CDR1 SEHNR and CDR2 FQNEAQ (reference sequence). In DNA, the CDR3 is TGTGCCAGCAGTGCGGACAGAACTCTACATAACGAGGAGCAGTTCTTC. It is translated as CASSADRTLHNEEQFF. Full variable domain (outside the CDR3, taken from reference TRBV7-9 and TRBJ2-1): DTGVSQNPRHKITKRGQNVTFRCDPISEHNRLYWYRQTLGQGPEFLTYFQNEAQLEKSRLLSDRFSAERPKGSFSTLEIQRTEQGDSAMYLCASSADRTLHNEEQFFGPGTRLTVL.

The chain combines TRBV7-9 with TRBJ2-1, with 9 bases fitting TRBD2. Trimming cost V 3 bases and J 2 bases; bases outside gene matches: 5. CDR3 length equals 16 residues. Germline assignment: CDR1 SEHNR and CDR2 FQNEAQ (reference sequence). The CDR3 sequence is CASSFVAGVTYNEQFF. The CDR3 DNA reads as TGTGCCAGCAGCTTCGTAGCGGGAGTCACCTACAATGAGCAGTTCTTC.

J is TRBJ2-2 and V is TRBV9; D gene unclear. V was cut by 3 bases and J by 4 bases, with 16 bases left in between. Germline V gives CDR1 SGDLS, CDR2 YYNGEE. The CDR3 totals 16 residues. CDR3 sequence (DNA): TGTGCCAGCAGCGGACCGGGCCTCATGGGCACCGGGGAGCTGTTTTTT. This gives the protein CASSGPGLMGTGELFF.

Of note for this clone: Other DNA sequences in this specimen translate into the identical CDR3. The chain recombines TRBV28 with TRBJ1-1; D is possibly TRBD1 (5 bases). Germline assignment: CDR1 MDHEN and CDR2 SYDVKM. This CDR3 is 13 amino acids long. The V gene lost 3 bases and the J gene lost 5 bases, with 10 bases spanning the gap. The DNA of the CDR3 is TGTGCCAGCAGTTTCTCAGGGTCTACTGAAGCTTTCTTT. This gives the protein CASSFSGSTEAFF.

V gene TRBV1 combines with J gene TRBJ2-5; TRBD2 was called by the table and not checked on the DNA. TRBV1 is tagged as a pseudogene. CDR3 length equals 15 residues. CDR3 sequence: CTSSQDTGGWETQYF. The CDR3 DNA is TGCACCAGCAGCCAAGATACGGGGGGCTGGGAGACCCAGTACTTC.

The V and J genes are TRBV7-2 and TRBJ2-7; 8 bases align to TRBD1. J lost 3 bases, V lost 5 bases, and 6 bases had no gene match. CDR3 length: 14 residues. The germline gives CDR1 SGHTA, CDR2 FQGNSA. CDR3 nucleotides: TGTGCCAGCAGCCCGGGACAGGAGTTCTACGAGCAGTACTTC. Translation: CASSPGQEFYEQYF. The entire variable domain, with the rest obtained from reference TRBV7-2 and TRBJ2-7, is as follows: GAGVSQSPSNKVTEKGKDVELRCDPISGHTALYWYRQSLGQGLEFLIYFQGNSAPDKSGLPSDRFSAERTGGSVSTLTIQRTQQEDSAVYLCASSPGQEFYEQYFGPGTRLTVT.

This clone was found once. The V gene is TRBV15, the J gene TRBJ2-3; tentative D call: TRBD1 (6 bases). There are 14 residues in the CDR3. Trimming pared 3 bases from V and 2 bases from J, leaving 9 bases between. Looked up from germline, CDR1 is LNHNV and CDR2 is YYDKDF (reference sequence). The CDR3 bases are TGTGCCACCAGCAGCCGGGACAACACAGATACGCAGTATTTT. This gives the protein CATSSRDNTDTQYF.

In its sample, this clone was seen once. This sequence joins TRBV29-1 and TRBJ2-2; TRBD1 matches at 9 bases. Germline CDR1 SQVTM, CDR2 ANQGSEA. Trimming at V came to 8 bases and at J to 5 bases, leaving 9 bases not matched to a gene. CDR3 length: 14 amino acids. The CDR3 sequence is CSTPEQGATGELFF. The CDR3 region has the DNA TGCAGCACCCCGGAACAGGGGGCTACCGGGGAGCTGTTTTTT.

V usage is TRBV15 and J usage is TRBJ1-6, with 8 nucleotides matching TRBD1. V shed 3 bases, J shed 10 bases, and the junction held 5 bases outside the gene matches. This CDR3 comprises 14 residues. Germline V CDR1 and CDR2: LNHNV, YYDKDF (reference sequence). This chain's CDR3 is CATSRDTGGSPLHF. Written as DNA, the CDR3 is TGTGCCACCAGCAGGGATACAGGGGGGTCACCCCTCCACTTT.

CDR3 loop: CASSTGTGGTGELFF. The CDR3 DNA sequence: TGCGCCAGCAGCACCGGGACAGGGGGGACCGGGGAGCTGTTTTTT. The chain carries TRBV10-1 and TRBJ2-2; 11 nucleotides align to TRBD1. The CDR3 totals 15 residues. CDR1 and CDR2 from the germline V gene are WNHNN and SYGVQD (reference sequence). Germline trimming cut 6 bases from V and 5 bases from J; bases unmatched to any gene: 5.

This rearrangement joins TRBV5-1 to TRBJ2-3; 16 bases match TRBD2. CDR1 and CDR2 (germline): SGHRS, YFSETQ. Trimming cost V 5 bases and J 11 bases; bases outside gene matches: 5. The CDR3 contains 14 residues. The CDR3 sequence: CASRTGTSGRGQYF. The CDR3 DNA follows: TGCGCCAGCAGGACCGGGACTAGCGGGAGGGGGCAGTATTTT.

CDR3 coding DNA: TGTGCCAGCAGTGAAGCCCTCCCTCATGACTTTTATAGCAATCAGCCCCAGCATTTT. Its translation: CASSEALPHDFYSNQPQHF. V usage is TRBV2 and J usage is TRBJ1-5; D not certain. The CDR3 is 19 residues long. Germline V gives CDR1 SNHLY, CDR2 FYNNEI. V lost 0 bases and J 0 bases, leaving 18 bases between the germline ends.

The chain uses TRBV18 and TRBJ1-2, with 7 bases lining up with TRBD1. In germline, CDR1 is KGHSH, CDR2 LQKENI. The CDR3 is 14 amino acids. V lost 0 bases and J lost 7; bases outside the gene matches: 5. This CDR3 is CASSPPDRIGGYTF. In DNA form, the CDR3 reads TGTGCCAGCTCACCACCGGACAGGATCGGTGGCTACACCTTC. Combining the CDR3 with reference TRBV18 and TRBJ1-2 gives the whole variable domain NAGVMQNPRHLVRRRGQEARLRCSPMKGHSHVYWYRQLPEEGLKFMVYLQKENIIDESGMPKERFSAEFPKEGPSILRIQQVVRGDSAAYFCASSPPDRIGGYTFGSGTRLTVV.

The chain is built from TRBV15 and TRBJ1-2, with a possible D match to TRBD1 (5 bases). V was pared by 3 bases and J by 6 bases, with 20 bases between. CDR1 and CDR2 from the germline V gene are LNHNV and YYDKDF (reference sequence). The length of the CDR3 is 16 residues. The CDR3 region is CATSRGTVLEGDGYTF. As DNA, the CDR3 is TGTGCCACCAGCAGGGGGACGGTATTAGAGGGAGATGGCTACACCTTC.

This rearrangement joins TRBV6-1 to TRBJ2-7, with 7 nucleotides matching TRBD2. CDR1 and CDR2 from the germline V gene are MNHNS and SASEGT. The CDR3 spans 16 residues. The V and J ends lost 4 bases and 2 bases, in that order; junction bases with no gene match: 11. The CDR3 loop reads CASSGGIAGPTYEQYF. CDR3 sequence (DNA): TGTGCCAGCAGTGGGGGCATAGCGGGCCCCACCTACGAGCAGTACTTC.

The chain is built from TRBV28 and TRBJ2-7; 16 positions match TRBD2. The length of the CDR3 is 18 residues. The germline V gene has CDR1 MDHEN and CDR2 SYDVKM. V was pared by 3 bases and J by 3 bases, with 8 bases of the junction left unmatched. The CDR3: CASSLHAGLAGGRYEQYF. The CDR3 nucleotides are TGTGCCAGCAGTTTGCACGCGGGACTAGCGGGAGGGCGCTACGAGCAGTACTTC.

The chain links TRBV10-3 to TRBJ2-7; a possible D gene is TRBD2 (6 bases). Germline V gene data show CDR1 as ENHRY and CDR2 as SYGVKD. Trimming removed 4 bases from V and 0 bases from J, with 16 bases in between. This CDR3 contains 16 residues. The CDR3 region is CAISGGGTKTSYEQYF. CDR3 nucleotide sequence: TGTGCCATCAGTGGAGGAGGGACCAAAACCTCCTACGAGCAGTACTTC.

The chain couples TRBV2 to TRBJ1-2, with D hard to call. The CDR3 spans 14 residues. Trimming removed 1 base at V and 7 bases at J, with 13 bases between. Germline lookup yields CDR1 SNHLY and CDR2 FYNNEI. CDR3 residues: CASSEGQAAGGYTF. The DNA of the CDR3 is TGTGCCAGCAGTGAAGGGCAGGCGGCCGGTGGCTACACCTTC. The whole variable domain, filled in from reference TRBV2 and TRBJ1-2, reads EPEVTQTPSHQVTQMGQEVILRCVPISNHLYFYWYRQILGQKVEFLVSFYNNEISEKSEIFDDQFSVERPDGSNFTLKIRSTKLEDSAMYFCASSEGQAAGGYTFGSGTRLTVV.

The chain is built from TRBV6-5 and TRBJ2-5; 7 positions match TRBD1. This CDR3 spans 12 amino acids. Per the germline V gene, CDR1 is MNHEY and CDR2 is SVGAGI. The junction had 7 bases not matched to a gene; V was cut back by 8 bases and J by 7 bases. The chain's CDR3 is CASWDSFRTQYF. The CDR3 coding sequence is TGTGCCAGCTGGGACAGCTTCAGGACCCAGTACTTC.

This clone occurred once. The chain combines TRBV4-1 with TRBJ2-7, with 11 positions matching TRBD2. CDR1 is MGHRA, CDR2 YSYEKL, per germline. The CDR3 extends over 19 amino acids. Trimming removed 1 base from V and 0 bases from J; junction bases left unmatched: 11. CDR3 amino acids: CASSQGRGLAGSSSYEQYF. CDR3 nucleotide sequence: TGCGCCAGCAGCCAAGGACGAGGACTAGCGGGTTCTAGCTCCTACGAGCAGTACTTC.

The chain has TRBV18 and TRBJ2-5; D possibly matches TRBD1 or TRBD2 (6 bases each). The CDR3 runs to 14 residues. Germline V gene data show CDR1 as KGHSH and CDR2 as LQKENI. V was trimmed by 4 bases and J by 5 bases, leaving 14 bases between them. CDR3 amino acids: CASSLSRGQETQYF. Written as DNA, the CDR3 is TGTGCCAGCTCACTATCCCGGGGGCAGGAGACCCAGTACTTC.

The chain has TRBV7-3 and TRBJ1-4; TRBD1 matches at 7 bases. The V gene's germline CDR1 is SGHTA and CDR2 FQGTGA. This CDR3 has 18 residues. The ends lost 5 bases at V and 3 bases at J; junction bases unmatched: 15. The CDR3, as DNA: TGTGCCAGCAGCCAAGGGGGAAGAAAGACAGGGCCTAATGAAAAACTGTTTTTT. It yields the protein CASSQGGRKTGPNEKLFF.

The chain recombines TRBV5-1 with TRBJ2-5, with 10 bases aligning to TRBD2. The CDR3 extends over 16 amino acids. CDR1 and CDR2 from the germline V gene are SGHRS and YFSETQ. V shed 4 bases, J shed 5 bases, and the junction held 11 bases outside the gene matches. CDR3 in DNA: TGCGCCAGCAGCAAAGCGTCTAGCGGGAGATTCGAGACCCAGTACTTC. Protein: CASSKASSGRFETQYF.

The V and J genes are TRBV11-3 and TRBJ2-7, with 7 bases identical to TRBD2. Germline CDR1 is SGHNT and CDR2 is YENEEA. The CDR3 loop spans 16 amino acids. Trimming cost V 1 base and J 2 bases; bases outside gene matches: 8. The DNA of the CDR3 is TGTGCCAGCAGCTTAGTAATGTCTAGCGGTGCCTACGAGCAGTACTTC. It yields the protein CASSLVMSSGAYEQYF.

Points on this clone: The same CDR3 also results from other DNA sequences found in this sample. The genes are TRBV18 and TRBJ1-1; weak D call: TRBD1 (5 bases). The V gene lost 6 bases and the J gene lost 1 base, with 12 bases spanning the gap. Per the germline V gene, CDR1 is KGHSH and CDR2 is LQKENI. The CDR3 length is 14 residues. CDR3 protein: CASSPGRGNTEAFF. As DNA, the CDR3 is TGTGCCAGCTCCCCGGGACGGGGGAACACTGAAGCTTTCTTT.